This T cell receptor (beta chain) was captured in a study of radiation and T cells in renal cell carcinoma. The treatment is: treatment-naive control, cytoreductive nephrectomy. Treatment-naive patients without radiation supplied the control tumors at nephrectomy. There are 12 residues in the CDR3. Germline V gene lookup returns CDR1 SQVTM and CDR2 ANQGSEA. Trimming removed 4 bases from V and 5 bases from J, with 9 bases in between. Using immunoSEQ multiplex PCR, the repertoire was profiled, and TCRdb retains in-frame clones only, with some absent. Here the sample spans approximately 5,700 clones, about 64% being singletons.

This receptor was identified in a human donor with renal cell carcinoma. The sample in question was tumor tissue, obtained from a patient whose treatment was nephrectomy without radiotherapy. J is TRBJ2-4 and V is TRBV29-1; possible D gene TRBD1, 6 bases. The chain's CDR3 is CSVVGAENIQYF. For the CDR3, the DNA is TGCAGCGTTGTGGGGGCAGAAAACATTCAGTACTTC. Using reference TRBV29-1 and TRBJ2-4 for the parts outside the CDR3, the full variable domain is SAVISQKPSRDICQRGTSLTIQCQVDSQVTMMFWYRQQPGQSLTLIATANQGSEATYESGFVIDKFPISRPNLTFSTLTVSNMSPEDSSIYLCSVVGAENIQYFGAGTRLSVL.